This T cell receptor (beta chain) was identified during a study of shared clonotypes between healthy human individuals. The sample holds a few counts of this clone. Its matching antigen is unknown. CDR1 is SGHRS and CDR2 is YFSETQ in the germline V gene. The CDR3 loop spans 15 amino acids. Trimming removed 0 bases from V and 8 bases from J; junction bases left unmatched: 10. Negatively enriched CD4+ T cells were divided by CD45RA into naive and memory. Clones were sequenced by immunoSEQ multiplex PCR, and TCRdb holds only the in-frame ones, with some missing. This table has roughly 680,000 clones, 55% to 75% appearing once. Points from the study as a whole: About 5% of naive CD4 clonotypes were shared across four donors. Clonotypes not shared had lower generation probabilities than those common to all four donors. Owing to a small donor count, the genetic and exposure-history diversity represented was limited.

The TCR sequence derives from a woman aged 30 to 39 in good health. The chain uses TRBV5-1 and TRBJ1-2, with 7 bases matching TRBD1. Source material: memory CD4+ T cells sorted from blood. This sample's subset: CD45RA-negative fraction. The DNA of the CDR3 is TGCGCCAGCAGCTTGGTTTTAGAGGGGGCGGAGGGCTACACCTTC. Translated, it gives CASSLVLEGAEGYTF.